The 15 T cell receptor beta chains given below trace back to one sample, sequenced in a study of identical twins. TCRdb re-called the 5' RACE reads through MiXCR, storing one row per CDR3 protein. The sample yields 690,000 or so distinct CDR3 sequences, 8.5% to 9% seen once. The same sample was also studied in work on yellow fever vaccine responses in identical twins.

Sequences were obtained from PBMCs. The receptors were sampled from a woman aged 18-35 years in good health.

The rearrangement joins TRBV5-6 to TRBJ1-3, with 8 bases matching TRBD1. Germline V CDR1 and CDR2: SGHDT, YYEEEE. The CDR3 has 16 amino acids. J lost 4 bases, V lost 4 bases, and 10 bases had no gene match. Here the CDR3 DNA reads TGTGCCAGCAGCGCTAACAGGGGGAGTTCCGGAAACACCATATATTTT. Amino acids: CASSANRGSSGNTIYF.

The chain couples TRBV4-1 to TRBJ2-5; 13 nucleotides line up with TRBD2. The germline V gene has CDR1 MGHRA and CDR2 YSYEKL. V shed 4 bases and J 5 bases; nucleotides not matched to a gene: 22. This CDR3 is 21 amino acids long. The CDR3 loop reads CASSPRIGTSGAGIMGETQYF. The CDR3 coding sequence is TGCGCCAGCAGCCCCCGCATTGGGACTAGCGGGGCGGGGATTATGGGGGAGACCCAGTACTTC.

V usage is TRBV28 and J usage is TRBJ2-2; D is perhaps TRBD1 or TRBD2 (5 bases each). Germline-derived CDR1 and CDR2 are MDHEN and SYDVKM. The CDR3 has 14 residues. V lost 5 bases to trimming and J lost 6 bases, with 13 bases between them. The CDR3 DNA follows: TGTGCCAGCAGTAGAGGGGTATACGCCGGGGAGCTGTTTTTT. Encoded protein: CASSRGVYAGELFF.

A few counts support this clonotype. The chain uses TRBV28 and TRBJ2-7; 8 nucleotides match TRBD2. V was clipped by 7 bases and J by 0 bases; unmatched bases: 8. CDR3 length: 15 amino acids. Germline CDR1 is MDHEN and CDR2 is SYDVKM. CDR3 bases: TGTGCCAGCACCGACGGGAGGGATCTCTCCTACGAGCAGTACTTC. Translation: CASTDGRDLSYEQYF.

This clonotype occurred a few times. This chain joins TRBV5-1 and TRBJ2-3; 7 nucleotides line up with TRBD1. CDR1 and CDR2 (germline): SGHRS, YFSETQ. The CDR3 has 15 residues. The V and J ends lost 7 bases and 1 base, in that order; junction bases with no gene match: 9. The chain's CDR3 is CASPRGGAGTDTQYF. The CDR3 DNA reads as TGCGCCAGCCCCAGAGGGGGCGCCGGCACAGATACGCAGTATTTT.

The genes are TRBV7-9 and TRBJ2-7; D might be TRBD1 or TRBD2, each matching 5 bases. Germline CDR1 and CDR2: SEHNR and FQNEAQ (reference sequence). V was clipped by 1 base and J by 4 bases, with 14 bases between them. The CDR3 covers 15 residues. In DNA, the CDR3 is TGTGCCAGCAGCTTAGAGTGGGACGAGGATTACGAGCAGTACTTC. This codes for CASSLEWDEDYEQYF.

This clonotype was detected a few times. The chain combines TRBV5-1 with TRBJ2-3; maybe TRBD1 (5 bases). The germline gives CDR1 SGHRS, CDR2 YFSETQ. V lost 1 base, J lost 3 bases, and 9 bases lay in between. The CDR3 contains 14 residues. The CDR3 here is CASSLQGLTDTQYF. CDR3 coding DNA: TGCGCCAGCAGCTTGCAGGGTTTAACAGATACGCAGTATTTT.

The chain carries TRBV7-2 and TRBJ2-7, with 12 bases that match TRBD2. Trimming cost V 6 bases and J 3 bases; bases outside gene matches: 9. Germline assignment: CDR1 SGHTA and CDR2 FQGNSA. There are 16 residues in the CDR3. CDR3 region: CASRRSTSGSIYEQYF. The DNA of the CDR3 is TGTGCCAGCAGACGTTCGACTAGCGGGAGTATCTACGAGCAGTACTTC.

The table lists this clonotype with many counts. The rearrangement links TRBV5-5 to TRBJ2-5; tentatively, D is TRBD2 (7 bases). Trimming cost V 4 bases and J 4 bases, with 17 bases left between them. Germline V gene sequence: CDR1 SGHKS, CDR2 YYEKEE (reference sequence). The CDR3 has 15 amino acids. Here the CDR3 reads CASSAATGGGETQYF. The CDR3 DNA is TGTGCCAGCAGCGCCGCGACAGGCGGGGGAGAGACCCAGTACTTC.

There are a few counts of this clonotype. DNA for the CDR3: TGTGCCAGCTCACCCATTAGCTCTGGGGCCAACGTCCTGACTTTC. Protein: CASSPISSGANVLTF. The chain combines TRBV18 with TRBJ2-6, with D uncertain. The germline CDR1 and CDR2 sequences are KGHSH and LQKENI. V was cut by 3 bases and J by 0 bases, with 6 bases left in between. The CDR3 loop spans 15 amino acids.

This clonotype has a handful of counts. The chain uses TRBV29-1 and TRBJ2-1, with D perhaps matching TRBD1 (7 bases). Germline values: CDR1 SQVTM, CDR2 ANQGSEA. This CDR3 comprises 13 residues. The V end lost 1 base, the J end lost 9 bases, and 13 bases lay between the germline ends. DNA of the CDR3: TGCAGCGTTGAAGCAGGGGGAGGTCTTGAGCAGTTCTTC. Its protein is CSVEAGGGLEQFF.

In its sample, this clonotype was seen a few times. V gene TRBV4-3 combines with J gene TRBJ2-3, with D possibly being TRBD1 or TRBD2 (5 bases each). V dropped 0 bases and J dropped 1 base, with 5 bases sitting between them. CDR1 and CDR2 (germline): LGHNA, YSLEER. The CDR3 covers 14 residues. As DNA, the CDR3 is TGCGCCAGCAGCCAAGAGGGGGGCACAGATACGCAGTATTTT. This gives the protein CASSQEGGTDTQYF.

This clonotype was observed many times. The rearrangement links TRBV5-1 to TRBJ1-1, with D unclear. The CDR3 extends over 15 amino acids. Germline-derived CDR1 and CDR2 are SGHRS and YFSETQ. Trimming shortened V by 5 bases and J by 2 bases, and 16 bases separated the two germline ends. CDR3 DNA: TGCGCCAGCAGTGATCGGGTATCGGGAAACACTGAAGCTTTCTTT. Its translation: CASSDRVSGNTEAFF.

This clonotype was detected ten times or more. The rearrangement joins TRBV27 to TRBJ2-7; TRBD1 agrees at 8 bases. The V gene's germline CDR1 is MNHEY and CDR2 SMNVEV (reference sequence). This CDR3 comprises 13 residues. Trimming took 3 bases from V and 7 from J; bases not matched to a gene: 5. DNA of the CDR3: TGTGCCAGCAGTTTCCAGGGGGCGGGAGAGCAGTACTTC. Residues: CASSFQGAGEQYF.

This clonotype came up many times. The V and J genes are TRBV5-1 and TRBJ1-1, with unresolved D. CDR3 length equals 15 residues. With 3 bases removed from V and 0 bases from J, the gap between germline ends came to 12 bases. Germline loops: CDR1 SGHRS, CDR2 YFSETQ. The CDR3 sequence is CASSSGRHLNTEAFF. The CDR3 DNA reads as TGCGCCAGCAGCTCGGGCCGGCACTTGAACACTGAAGCTTTCTTT. Together with reference TRBV5-1 and TRBJ1-1, the CDR3 gives the full variable domain: KAGVTQTPRYLIKTRGQQVTLSCSPISGHRSVSWYQQTPGQGLQFLFEYFSETQRNKGNFPGRFSGRQFSNSRSEMNVSTLELGDSALYLCASSSGRHLNTEAFFGQGTRLTVV.